The text below deals with one T cell receptor beta chain. Antigen specificity is unknown. The germline V gene has CDR1 SQVTM and CDR2 ANQGSEA. The CDR3 loop spans 18 amino acids. The V gene lost 4 bases and the J gene lost 4 bases, with 27 bases spanning the gap. The data derive from a study of CD8 T cells in Susac syndrome. Sequencing of TCR beta was performed on blood CD8+ and CD4+ T cells. TEMRA cells were FACS-enriched and CD8+ and CD4+ T cells negatively isolated. Reverse transcription of about 0.5 to 1 ug RNA used random hexamers. Multiplex PCR with immunoSEQ amplified the TCR beta CDR3 across 54 Vbeta and 13 Jbeta. TCRdb reanalysed the immunoSEQ multiplex PCR reads using MiXCR and keeps one entry per CDR3 protein. The data contain some 300,000 distinct CDR3 sequences, 75% to 85% of them seen just once; the ten biggest clones take up roughly 0.22%. The study, taken as a whole, reports: As the study acknowledged, the number of individuals who were part of its TCR sequencing and HLA analysis was relatively small.

The sequenced sample was CD8+ T cells from PBMCs. The rearrangement uses TRBV29-1 and TRBJ2-3; D is ambiguous. The TCR sequence derives from a human donor with multiple sclerosis. CDR3 region: CSVAAGGEVRLQSDTQYF. In nucleotides, the CDR3 is TGCAGCGTTGCCGCCGGCGGTGAGGTCAGGCTACAGTCAGATACGCAGTATTTT.